This T cell receptor beta chain comes out of a study of cytomegalovirus exposure and HLA in healthy donors. Whole-study context: A prior analysis found 117 million unique TCR beta sequences from 150 million to 200 million T cells.

To note about this clone: Its antigen is still unknown.

A multiplex PCR was run with 60 Vbeta primers and 13 Jbeta primers. Profiled with immunoSEQ multiplex PCR; TCRdb holds only in-frame clones, not every one. Of more than 110,000 clones listed, 73% were seen once; the top ten hold approximately 15%. Germline CDR1 reads SQVTM; CDR2 reads ANQGSEA. The junction had 6 bases not matched to a gene; V was cut back by 4 bases and J by 10 bases. This CDR3 is 12 amino acids long. Whole-study findings and limits: Equally common other TCR beta chains were less clonally expanded than HLA-associated ones, a later analysis found. TRBV6-2, TRBV6-3 and other indistinguishable V segments were excluded. In an earlier analysis, about 87% or about 30%: the productive usage of most TCR beta V segments.

The clonotype comes from a human donor in good health. What was sequenced was PBMCs. The rearrangement uses TRBV29-1 and TRBJ1-4, with 7 nucleotides matching TRBD1. CDR3 nucleotides: TGCAGCGTTGTGTTGGCAGGGGGAAAACTGTTTTTT. It translates to CSVVLAGGKLFF.